Here is one T cell receptor (beta chain) with its context. This clonotype was detected many times. The antigen it binds to is not known. No much larger clone is present one base from it, and per-base qualities are unavailable. Hyperthyroidism was defined as stable when no progression to ophthalmopathy occurred within 18 months of follow-up. Hyperthyroidism patients were newly diagnosed, with disease duration under 2 months, and aged 18 to 65 years. Patients with other autoimmune diseases, uncontrolled infections, pregnancy or lactation were excluded from the study. Clinical symptoms, serum thyroxine, TRAb, thyroid ultrasound and orbital computed tomography formed the basis of the diagnosis. Using Ficoll-Paque density gradient centrifugation, PBMCs were isolated from about 10 ml of fresh peripheral blood. Total RNA was extracted using Trizol reagent, and RNA quality was checked on an Agilent 2100 Bioanalyzer.

TCR beta CDR3 regions were amplified from RNA transcripts for repertoire sequencing. A first-round RT-PCR used HTBI primers with the Qiagen OneStep RT-PCR kit, followed by a second-round multiplex PCR, size selection and purification. Libraries were sequenced on an Illumina HiSeq2000 using paired-end 100 bp reads. For the original study's pipeline: SOAPnuke was used to process the reads, throwing out any read that had adapters, had uncalled bases, had a mean Phred below 15, or lacked an exact constant-primer or identifier match. COPE v1.2.5 was used to merge high-quality paired reads. Clonotypes were defined as unique nucleotide sequences and were aligned to IMGT TRB V, D and J references using MiTCR v1.1. The analysis was limited to V-J combinations with a frequency above 0.0001, which together covered 99% to 99.2% of repertoires. For each V-J combination, a TCR clonal expansion and chaos score was defined as F50 clonal expansion divided by the chaos observed in the TCRdist matrix. Welch's t-statistics and random forest were used to reduce the features to about a dozen V-J combinations, which were then used as input to a naive Bayes classifier. The similarity between thyroid and blood repertoires was quantified using the Morisita-Horn index. TCRdb's own reprocessing of the public reads used fastp at Q25 and MiXCR and kept productive beta chains. Merged by CDR3 protein, the rows form single entries marked with the most common genes and DNA. The V and J calls reflect TCRdb's pipeline rather than the authors' work. The sample table lists roughly 350,000 distinct CDR3 sequences, about 18% of them with a count of one. Together, the top ten hold 2.4% of the sample.

This entry belongs to a study of Graves' ophthalmopathy and Graves' hyperthyroidism (dated by TCRdb to between 2018 and 2020). Turning to the overall study: Peripheral blood was collected before any treatment was given, at the time of initial diagnosis. The study used signatures of the TCR beta repertoire to tell Graves' ophthalmopathy apart from Graves' hyperthyroidism and to predict which patients would progress to ophthalmopathy. In total, approximately 140 blood samples were TCR-sequenced: fewer than 50 ophthalmopathy, some 75 hyperthyroidism and about 17 hyperthyroidism-to-ophthalmopathy patients. A discovery set of 100 or so patients (43 ophthalmopathy, 60 or so stable hyperthyroidism) was enrolled to explore V-J signatures distinguishing ophthalmopathy from hyperthyroidism. An independent validation cohort comprised some 19 hyperthyroidism patients and some 16 patients who later progressed from hyperthyroidism to ophthalmopathy. T-cell repertoires of thyroid tissue and blood were compared in over 5 hyperthyroidism patients. Following sampling, methimazole starting at 30 mg daily was administered to hyperthyroidism patients, and high-dose intravenous methylprednisolone was administered to ophthalmopathy patients. The study at large found these results: Most of the expanded thyroid clonotypes with a frequency above 0.001 were also detected in blood, and it was suggested that the thyroid immune response may be reflected by blood repertoires. In validation, the model predicted ophthalmopathy progression with roughly 68% sensitivity and about 73% specificity; some 13 predicted patients were CT-confirmed with GO in a median of about 6.2 months. In cross-validation, the 13-signature model distinguished ophthalmopathy from stable hyperthyroidism with less than 90% sensitivity and roughly 81% specificity, while in the test set the corresponding values were roughly 80% and 75%. No statistical method was used to predetermine the sample size, and group allocation was not hidden from the investigators.

V drops 4 bases and J drops 2 bases, leaving 8 bases in between. Spanning cysteine to phenylalanine, the CDR3 consists of 13 amino acids. Just CDR3 DNA is preserved here, 39 bases in frame from base 1. The sequenced material came from peripheral blood. Recombination joined TRBV12-3 or TRBV12-4 with TRBJ1-1; no D gene is confidently identified. The origin of this receptor is an adult woman with stable Graves' hyperthyroidism. At the DNA level, the sequence is TGTGCCAGCAGTTCTCGGAAAAACACTGAAGCTTTCTTT. The resulting protein is CASSSRKNTEAFF.